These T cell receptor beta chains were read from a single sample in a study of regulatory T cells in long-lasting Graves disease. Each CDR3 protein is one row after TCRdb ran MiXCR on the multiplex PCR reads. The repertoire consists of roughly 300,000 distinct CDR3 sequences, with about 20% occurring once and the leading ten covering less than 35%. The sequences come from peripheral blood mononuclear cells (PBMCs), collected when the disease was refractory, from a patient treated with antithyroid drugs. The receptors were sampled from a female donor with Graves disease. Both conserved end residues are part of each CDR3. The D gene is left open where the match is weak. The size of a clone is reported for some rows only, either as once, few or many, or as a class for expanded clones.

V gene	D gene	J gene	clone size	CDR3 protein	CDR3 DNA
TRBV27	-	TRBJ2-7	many	CASTTFRGSLNEQYF	TGTGCCAGCACAACTTTTCGGGGGAGCTTGAACGAGCAGTACTTC
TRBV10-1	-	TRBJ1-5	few	CASTLELRRQGNQPQHF	TGCGCCAGCACCCTCGAGCTTAGGAGACAGGGCAATCAGCCCCAGCATTTT
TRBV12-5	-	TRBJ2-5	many	CASGLGVTAFDF	TGTGCTAGTGGTTTAGGGGTCACCGCTTTTGACTTC
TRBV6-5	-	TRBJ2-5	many	CASSYGTRLATQYF	TGTGCCAGCAGTTACGGGACCCGGCTGGCGACCCAGTACTTC
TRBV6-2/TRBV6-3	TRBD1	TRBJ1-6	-	CASSWARTGYSPLHF	TGTGCCAGCAGTTGGGCTCGGACAGGTTATTCACCCCTCCACTTT
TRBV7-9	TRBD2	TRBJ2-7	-	CASSPRRGAEYEQYF	TGTGCCAGCAGCCCCAGGCGGGGGGCCGAATACGAGCAGTACTTC
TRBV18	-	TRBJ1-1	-	CASSPKGMISEAFF	TGTGCCAGCTCACCAAAGGGGATGATATCTGAAGCTTTCTTT
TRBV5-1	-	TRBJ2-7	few	CASSLSRMGARSYEQYF	TGCGCCAGCAGCTTGAGTCGGATGGGAGCCCGATCCTACGAGCAGTACTTC
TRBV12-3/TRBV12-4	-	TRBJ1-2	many	CASRRSPGTYGYTF	TGTGCCAGCAGAAGATCCCCAGGGACCTATGGCTACACCTTC
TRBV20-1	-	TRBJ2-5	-	CSARRGSPQETQYF	TGCAGTGCTAGAAGGGGATCCCCACAAGAGACCCAGTACTTC
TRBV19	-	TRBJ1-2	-	CASSNTRWGPYGYTF	TGTGCCAGTAGCAATACCAGGTGGGGGCCCTATGGCTACACCTTC
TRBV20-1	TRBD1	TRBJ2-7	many	CSARTGTAEQYF	TGCAGTGCTAGAACTGGGACAGCCGAGCAGTACTTC
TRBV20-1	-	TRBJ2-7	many	CSARAVALEQYF	TGCAGTGCTAGAGCGGTAGCGCTTGAGCAGTACTTC
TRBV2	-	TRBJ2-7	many	CASQQGSYEQYF	TGTGCCAGTCAACAGGGATCCTACGAGCAGTACTTC
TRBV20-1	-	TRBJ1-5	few	CTHWAGRQPQHF	TGCACTCATTGGGCGGGAAGACAGCCCCAGCATTTT
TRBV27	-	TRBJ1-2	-	CASRLTEAGGYTF	TGTGCCAGTAGACTGACAGAGGCGGGTGGCTACACCTTC
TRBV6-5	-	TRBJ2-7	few	CASSYRDLALYEQYF	TGTGCCAGCAGTTACAGGGACTTGGCCCTCTACGAGCAGTACTTC
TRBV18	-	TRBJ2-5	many	CASSLQTRGSRETQYF	TGTGCCAGCTCACTCCAGACAAGGGGGAGTCGGGAGACCCAGTACTTC
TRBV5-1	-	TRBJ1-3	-	CASSSGQSSGNTIYF	TGCGCCAGCAGCTCCGGACAGAGCTCTGGAAACACCATATATTTT
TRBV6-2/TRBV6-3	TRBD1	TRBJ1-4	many	CASSYAPDRAREKLFF	TGTGCCAGCAGTTACGCTCCGGACAGGGCCAGAGAAAAACTGTTTTTT
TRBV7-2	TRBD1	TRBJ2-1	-	CASSSSWTGVAEQFF	TGTGCCAGCAGCTCCTCTTGGACAGGGGTGGCTGAGCAGTTCTTC
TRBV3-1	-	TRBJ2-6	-	CASSQVRGYTSGANVLTF	TGTGCCAGCAGCCAGGTTAGGGGATATACATCTGGGGCCAACGTCCTGACTTTC
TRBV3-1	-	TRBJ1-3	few	CASKNTEFSGNTIYF	TGTGCCAGCAAGAACACCGAGTTCTCTGGAAACACCATATATTTT
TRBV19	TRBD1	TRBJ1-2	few	CVSGDRGGYGYTF	TGTGTCTCGGGGGACAGAGGGGGATATGGCTACACCTTC
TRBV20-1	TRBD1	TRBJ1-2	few	CSAPPRGTVSPYGYTF	TGCAGTGCCCCCCCCCGGGGGACAGTCTCCCCATATGGCTACACCTTC
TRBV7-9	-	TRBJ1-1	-	CASSLELPEAFF	TGTGCCAGCAGCTTAGAGCTGCCTGAAGCTTTCTTT
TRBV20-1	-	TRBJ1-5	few	CSAREQRGQRNQPQHF	TGCAGTGCGAGAGAGCAGAGGGGACAAAGAAATCAGCCCCAGCATTTT
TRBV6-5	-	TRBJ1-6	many	CASSYVRGRRSPLHF	TGTGCCAGCAGTTACGTGCGGGGACGGCGTTCACCCCTCCACTTT
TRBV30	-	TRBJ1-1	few	CAWSPFWGTEAFF	TGTGCCTGGAGTCCCTTTTGGGGAACTGAAGCTTTCTTT
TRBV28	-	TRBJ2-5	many	CASSFGRYQETQYF	TGTGCCAGCAGTTTTGGGCGGTACCAAGAGACCCAGTACTTC